The sequence of this T cell receptor beta chain was determined in a study of metastatic and nonmetastatic thyroid tumors. Study as a whole: Where malignant and benign thyroid patients were concerned, repertoires were compared across blood and tumor or nodule tissue.

TCRdb re-processed the PCR reads through MiXCR. The sample lists about 20,000 clones, around 30% seen once, with 20% to 25% in the top ten. Details on this clone: Antigen specificity is unknown.

Study-wide findings and caveats: The study reportedly found significantly higher TCR beta diversity in malignant thyroid tumors than benign nodules, in blood and tumor.

Trimming stripped 2 bases from V and 0 bases from J, with 11 bases between. CDR1 and CDR2 from the germline V gene are KGHSH and LQKENI. The CDR3 spans 16 residues. None of the patients had undergone any treatment ahead of thyroid surgery. The receptor was isolated from a male donor with papillary thyroid cancer or a benign thyroid nodule (not recorded which). Some clones in this sample may be carry-over from other donors' samples. The rearrangement uses TRBV18 and TRBJ1-5; no firm D call. The sample comprised tumor tissue. CDR3 amino acids: CASSPGRTYSNQPQHF. CDR3 nucleotide sequence: TGTGCCAGCTCACCAGGTAGGACTTATAGCAATCAGCCCCAGCATTTT.